This T cell receptor (beta chain) was documented in a study of Graves' ophthalmopathy and Graves' hyperthyroidism. Study-wide background: Peripheral blood sampling occurred at initial diagnosis, before any treatment.

RNA served as the template for amplifying TCR beta CDR3 regions. HTBI-primed first-round RT-PCR preceded second-round multiplex PCR. Via MiXCR, TCRdb re-called the multiplex PCR reads, giving one row per CDR3 protein. This sample has some 160,000 distinct CDR3 sequences; 35% to 50% occur once, and the top ten carry 8% to 9%. Study-level findings and limits: The model achieved over 60% sensitivity and 72% to 85% specificity for ophthalmopathy progression.

This clonotype was observed many times. What it binds is not known. Germline V gene sequence: CDR1 MDHEN, CDR2 SYDVKM. V lost 8 bases and J lost 7, with 11 bases in between. The CDR3 is 11 residues long. The sample was peripheral blood. This clonotype was sampled from a man aged 25-40 years with Graves' ophthalmopathy. V usage is TRBV28 and J usage is TRBJ1-1; no reliable D call. The CDR3: CASGERYEAFF. In DNA form, the CDR3 reads TGTGCCAGCGGGGAGAGATATGAAGCTTTCTTT.